Listed below are T cell receptor beta chains from one sample, sequenced in a study of shared clonotypes between healthy human individuals. Method: immunoSEQ multiplex PCR; TCRdb's copy keeps in-frame clones and lacks some. The sample yields under 1,900,000 clones, less than 99% seen once. Sequencing was done on a sample of naive CD4+ T cells sorted from blood. The receptors shown here come from a man aged 25 to 40 in good health. CDR3s include the opening cysteine and the closing phenylalanine or tryptophan. The D gene is left open where the match is weak. Not all rows give a size; the values are once, few, many and, for expanded clones, a class.

v_call,j_call,d_call,cdr3_length,clone_size,cdr3_nt,cdr3_aa
TRBV19,TRBJ1-1,NA,16,NA,TGTGCCAGTAGTATAGATCGTTGGGGGCTAAAGGGCGAAGCTTTCTTT,CASSIDRWGLKGEAFF
TRBV5-8,TRBJ2-7,TRBD1,15,NA,TGTGCCAGCAGCTTGTACTTTACAGGGGCCTACGAGCAGTACTTC,CASSLYFTGAYEQYF
TRBV27,TRBJ1-1,NA,15,NA,TGTGCCAGCAGTTTATCGAGGGCGGACACGGGGACTGCTTTCTTT,CASSLSRADTGTAFF
TRBV30,TRBJ2-7,TRBD2,13,once,TGTGCCTGGAGTGGCGGGAGGCTGGGCGAGCAGTACTTC,CAWSGGRLGEQYF
TRBV7-9,TRBJ2-5,NA,13,NA,TGTGCCAGCAGCCCGCTAGCGCAAGAGACCCAGTACTTC,CASSPLAQETQYF
TRBV11-2,TRBJ2-7,NA,16,NA,TGTGCCAGCAGCCCCCTTTGGGGGAGGACTGCCTACGAGCAGTACTTC,CASSPLWGRTAYEQYF
TRBV14,TRBJ1-4,NA,17,NA,TGTGCCAGCAGCCACCTAATTGGACAAGCAACTAATGAAAAACTGTTTTTT,CASSHLIGQATNEKLFF
TRBV19,TRBJ2-7,NA,13,NA,TGTGCCAGTAGTATTGGGCGGATATACGAGCAGTACTTC,CASSIGRIYEQYF
TRBV19,TRBJ2-2,NA,13,NA,TGTGCCAGTAGTAAGATCGGGGACCGGGAGCTGTTTTTT,CASSKIGDRELFF
TRBV18,TRBJ2-7,TRBD1,16,NA,TGTGCCAGCTCACCACAACAGGGGACCCTATCCTACGAGCAGTACTTC,CASSPQQGTLSYEQYF
TRBV10-3,TRBJ2-7,NA,13,once,TGTGCCACTACGACAGCATCTTACTACGAGCAGTACTTC,CATTTASYYEQYF
TRBV18,TRBJ2-1,NA,12,NA,TGTGCCAGCTCGTCTCTAGGTTATGAGCAGTTCTTC,CASSSLGYEQFF
TRBV9,TRBJ2-6,TRBD2,19,NA,TGTGCCAGCAGCGTAGGTCCGGGAGGGCCTGCGACTGGGGCCAACGTCCTGACTTTC,CASSVGPGGPATGANVLTF
TRBV7-2,TRBJ2-7,NA,13,NA,TGTGCCAGCAGCTTAGTTGGATCCGAGGAGCAGTACTTC,CASSLVGSEEQYF
TRBV5-1,TRBJ2-7,NA,13,NA,TGCGCCAGCAGGCGGGGAGAGATGGGGGAGCAGTACTTC,CASRRGEMGEQYF
TRBV27,TRBJ2-1,NA,16,once,TGTGCCAGCAGTTTAGGACTCTCCCTTATTTACAATGAGCAGTTCTTC,CASSLGLSLIYNEQFF
TRBV28,TRBJ2-3,NA,13,NA,TGTGCCAGCAGTTTAACTAGCACAGATACGCAGTATTTT,CASSLTSTDTQYF
TRBV28,TRBJ2-7,TRBD1,14,NA,TGTGCCAGCAGTTTCAGGACAGGACTCTACGAGCAGTACTTC,CASSFRTGLYEQYF
TRBV10-1,TRBJ2-7,NA,14,NA,TGCGCCAGCAGTCCTTTGGACGGATTAGGCGAGCAGTACTTC,CASSPLDGLGEQYF
TRBV5-1,TRBJ2-6,NA,15,NA,TGCGCCAGCAGCTTGGCTGACTCTGGGGCCAACGTCCTGACTTTC,CASSLADSGANVLTF
TRBV15,TRBJ2-5,NA,14,NA,TGTGCCACCAGCAGAGCGGCATCTGAGGAGACCCAGTACTTC,CATSRAASEETQYF
TRBV10-1,TRBJ2-3,NA,13,NA,TGCGCCAGCAGTGAGTCGTCAACAGATACGCAGTATTTT,CASSESSTDTQYF
TRBV7-3,TRBJ2-1,NA,15,NA,TGTGCCAGCAGCCCACGAGTGAGCTCCTACAATGAGCAGTTCTTC,CASSPRVSSYNEQFF
TRBV6-5,TRBJ1-4,NA,14,NA,TGTGCCAGCAGCGGGTACGGGGGTTCTGAAAAACTGTTTTTT,CASSGYGGSEKLFF
TRBV5-6,TRBJ2-7,NA,17,NA,TGTGCCAGCAGCTTGGAGGTGGGCGGACAGGCGGGACACGAGCAGTACTTC,CASSLEVGGQAGHEQYF
TRBV6-1,TRBJ1-5,NA,17,NA,TGTGCCAGCAGTGAGATCATGCGACATTCAAGCAATCAGCCCCAGCATTTT,CASSEIMRHSSNQPQHF
TRBV2,TRBJ2-4,NA,17,NA,TGTGCCAGCAGTGAACGGGCAGTTATCCTAGCCAAAAACATTCAGTACTTC,CASSERAVILAKNIQYF
TRBV30,TRBJ1-5,NA,14,NA,TGTGCCTGGAGTGTGGGTACAGGGAATCAGCCCCAGCATTTT,CAWSVGTGNQPQHF
TRBV10-3,TRBJ2-5,TRBD1,15,NA,TGTGCCATCAGTGTAGGGCAGGGGGACGGAGAGACCCAGTACTTC,CAISVGQGDGETQYF
TRBV7-9,TRBJ1-1,TRBD1,13,NA,TGTGCCAACGGAAGGGGACAGAGCACTGAAGCTTTCTTT,CANGRGQSTEAFF
TRBV7-6,TRBJ2-7,NA,13,NA,TGTGCCAGCAGCTTAGTTCTACGGGGCGAGCAGTACTTC,CASSLVLRGEQYF
TRBV28,TRBJ2-5,TRBD1,14,NA,TGTGCGTCAGAGACGGGACAGGGAGGAGAGACCCAGTACTTC,CASETGQGGETQYF